This record looks at one T cell receptor beta chain sequence and its context. The record originates from a study of cytotoxic CD8 clonotypes in ibrutinib-treated CLL. Study-wide background: Investigators reported roughly 24 partial and 2 complete responses; after median 68 months, about 15 patients remained remitted and around twelve progressed.

The table came from immunoSEQ multiplex PCR; TCRdb's copy has only in-frame clones and leaves some out. The profile covers some 130,000 clones, with roughly 80% appearing a single time and about 3.5% taken by the ten largest. Germline trimming cut 1 base from V and 7 bases from J; bases unmatched to any gene: 1. Germline V CDR1 and CDR2: SEHNR, FQNEAQ (reference sequence). The CDR3 covers 15 residues. Genomic DNA in a quantity of roughly 2 micrograms was derived from cryopreserved PBMCs for TCR beta libraries. The chain uses TRBV7-9 and TRBJ1-6; 10 bases map to TRBD1. The specimen comprised PBMCs, sampled after 24 months of ibrutinib treatment. The clonotype originates from a human donor with chronic lymphocytic leukemia. CDR3 in DNA: TGTGCCAGCAGCTTAGGGGACAGGGGAAATTCACCCCTCCACTTT. Its translation: CASSLGDRGNSPLHF.